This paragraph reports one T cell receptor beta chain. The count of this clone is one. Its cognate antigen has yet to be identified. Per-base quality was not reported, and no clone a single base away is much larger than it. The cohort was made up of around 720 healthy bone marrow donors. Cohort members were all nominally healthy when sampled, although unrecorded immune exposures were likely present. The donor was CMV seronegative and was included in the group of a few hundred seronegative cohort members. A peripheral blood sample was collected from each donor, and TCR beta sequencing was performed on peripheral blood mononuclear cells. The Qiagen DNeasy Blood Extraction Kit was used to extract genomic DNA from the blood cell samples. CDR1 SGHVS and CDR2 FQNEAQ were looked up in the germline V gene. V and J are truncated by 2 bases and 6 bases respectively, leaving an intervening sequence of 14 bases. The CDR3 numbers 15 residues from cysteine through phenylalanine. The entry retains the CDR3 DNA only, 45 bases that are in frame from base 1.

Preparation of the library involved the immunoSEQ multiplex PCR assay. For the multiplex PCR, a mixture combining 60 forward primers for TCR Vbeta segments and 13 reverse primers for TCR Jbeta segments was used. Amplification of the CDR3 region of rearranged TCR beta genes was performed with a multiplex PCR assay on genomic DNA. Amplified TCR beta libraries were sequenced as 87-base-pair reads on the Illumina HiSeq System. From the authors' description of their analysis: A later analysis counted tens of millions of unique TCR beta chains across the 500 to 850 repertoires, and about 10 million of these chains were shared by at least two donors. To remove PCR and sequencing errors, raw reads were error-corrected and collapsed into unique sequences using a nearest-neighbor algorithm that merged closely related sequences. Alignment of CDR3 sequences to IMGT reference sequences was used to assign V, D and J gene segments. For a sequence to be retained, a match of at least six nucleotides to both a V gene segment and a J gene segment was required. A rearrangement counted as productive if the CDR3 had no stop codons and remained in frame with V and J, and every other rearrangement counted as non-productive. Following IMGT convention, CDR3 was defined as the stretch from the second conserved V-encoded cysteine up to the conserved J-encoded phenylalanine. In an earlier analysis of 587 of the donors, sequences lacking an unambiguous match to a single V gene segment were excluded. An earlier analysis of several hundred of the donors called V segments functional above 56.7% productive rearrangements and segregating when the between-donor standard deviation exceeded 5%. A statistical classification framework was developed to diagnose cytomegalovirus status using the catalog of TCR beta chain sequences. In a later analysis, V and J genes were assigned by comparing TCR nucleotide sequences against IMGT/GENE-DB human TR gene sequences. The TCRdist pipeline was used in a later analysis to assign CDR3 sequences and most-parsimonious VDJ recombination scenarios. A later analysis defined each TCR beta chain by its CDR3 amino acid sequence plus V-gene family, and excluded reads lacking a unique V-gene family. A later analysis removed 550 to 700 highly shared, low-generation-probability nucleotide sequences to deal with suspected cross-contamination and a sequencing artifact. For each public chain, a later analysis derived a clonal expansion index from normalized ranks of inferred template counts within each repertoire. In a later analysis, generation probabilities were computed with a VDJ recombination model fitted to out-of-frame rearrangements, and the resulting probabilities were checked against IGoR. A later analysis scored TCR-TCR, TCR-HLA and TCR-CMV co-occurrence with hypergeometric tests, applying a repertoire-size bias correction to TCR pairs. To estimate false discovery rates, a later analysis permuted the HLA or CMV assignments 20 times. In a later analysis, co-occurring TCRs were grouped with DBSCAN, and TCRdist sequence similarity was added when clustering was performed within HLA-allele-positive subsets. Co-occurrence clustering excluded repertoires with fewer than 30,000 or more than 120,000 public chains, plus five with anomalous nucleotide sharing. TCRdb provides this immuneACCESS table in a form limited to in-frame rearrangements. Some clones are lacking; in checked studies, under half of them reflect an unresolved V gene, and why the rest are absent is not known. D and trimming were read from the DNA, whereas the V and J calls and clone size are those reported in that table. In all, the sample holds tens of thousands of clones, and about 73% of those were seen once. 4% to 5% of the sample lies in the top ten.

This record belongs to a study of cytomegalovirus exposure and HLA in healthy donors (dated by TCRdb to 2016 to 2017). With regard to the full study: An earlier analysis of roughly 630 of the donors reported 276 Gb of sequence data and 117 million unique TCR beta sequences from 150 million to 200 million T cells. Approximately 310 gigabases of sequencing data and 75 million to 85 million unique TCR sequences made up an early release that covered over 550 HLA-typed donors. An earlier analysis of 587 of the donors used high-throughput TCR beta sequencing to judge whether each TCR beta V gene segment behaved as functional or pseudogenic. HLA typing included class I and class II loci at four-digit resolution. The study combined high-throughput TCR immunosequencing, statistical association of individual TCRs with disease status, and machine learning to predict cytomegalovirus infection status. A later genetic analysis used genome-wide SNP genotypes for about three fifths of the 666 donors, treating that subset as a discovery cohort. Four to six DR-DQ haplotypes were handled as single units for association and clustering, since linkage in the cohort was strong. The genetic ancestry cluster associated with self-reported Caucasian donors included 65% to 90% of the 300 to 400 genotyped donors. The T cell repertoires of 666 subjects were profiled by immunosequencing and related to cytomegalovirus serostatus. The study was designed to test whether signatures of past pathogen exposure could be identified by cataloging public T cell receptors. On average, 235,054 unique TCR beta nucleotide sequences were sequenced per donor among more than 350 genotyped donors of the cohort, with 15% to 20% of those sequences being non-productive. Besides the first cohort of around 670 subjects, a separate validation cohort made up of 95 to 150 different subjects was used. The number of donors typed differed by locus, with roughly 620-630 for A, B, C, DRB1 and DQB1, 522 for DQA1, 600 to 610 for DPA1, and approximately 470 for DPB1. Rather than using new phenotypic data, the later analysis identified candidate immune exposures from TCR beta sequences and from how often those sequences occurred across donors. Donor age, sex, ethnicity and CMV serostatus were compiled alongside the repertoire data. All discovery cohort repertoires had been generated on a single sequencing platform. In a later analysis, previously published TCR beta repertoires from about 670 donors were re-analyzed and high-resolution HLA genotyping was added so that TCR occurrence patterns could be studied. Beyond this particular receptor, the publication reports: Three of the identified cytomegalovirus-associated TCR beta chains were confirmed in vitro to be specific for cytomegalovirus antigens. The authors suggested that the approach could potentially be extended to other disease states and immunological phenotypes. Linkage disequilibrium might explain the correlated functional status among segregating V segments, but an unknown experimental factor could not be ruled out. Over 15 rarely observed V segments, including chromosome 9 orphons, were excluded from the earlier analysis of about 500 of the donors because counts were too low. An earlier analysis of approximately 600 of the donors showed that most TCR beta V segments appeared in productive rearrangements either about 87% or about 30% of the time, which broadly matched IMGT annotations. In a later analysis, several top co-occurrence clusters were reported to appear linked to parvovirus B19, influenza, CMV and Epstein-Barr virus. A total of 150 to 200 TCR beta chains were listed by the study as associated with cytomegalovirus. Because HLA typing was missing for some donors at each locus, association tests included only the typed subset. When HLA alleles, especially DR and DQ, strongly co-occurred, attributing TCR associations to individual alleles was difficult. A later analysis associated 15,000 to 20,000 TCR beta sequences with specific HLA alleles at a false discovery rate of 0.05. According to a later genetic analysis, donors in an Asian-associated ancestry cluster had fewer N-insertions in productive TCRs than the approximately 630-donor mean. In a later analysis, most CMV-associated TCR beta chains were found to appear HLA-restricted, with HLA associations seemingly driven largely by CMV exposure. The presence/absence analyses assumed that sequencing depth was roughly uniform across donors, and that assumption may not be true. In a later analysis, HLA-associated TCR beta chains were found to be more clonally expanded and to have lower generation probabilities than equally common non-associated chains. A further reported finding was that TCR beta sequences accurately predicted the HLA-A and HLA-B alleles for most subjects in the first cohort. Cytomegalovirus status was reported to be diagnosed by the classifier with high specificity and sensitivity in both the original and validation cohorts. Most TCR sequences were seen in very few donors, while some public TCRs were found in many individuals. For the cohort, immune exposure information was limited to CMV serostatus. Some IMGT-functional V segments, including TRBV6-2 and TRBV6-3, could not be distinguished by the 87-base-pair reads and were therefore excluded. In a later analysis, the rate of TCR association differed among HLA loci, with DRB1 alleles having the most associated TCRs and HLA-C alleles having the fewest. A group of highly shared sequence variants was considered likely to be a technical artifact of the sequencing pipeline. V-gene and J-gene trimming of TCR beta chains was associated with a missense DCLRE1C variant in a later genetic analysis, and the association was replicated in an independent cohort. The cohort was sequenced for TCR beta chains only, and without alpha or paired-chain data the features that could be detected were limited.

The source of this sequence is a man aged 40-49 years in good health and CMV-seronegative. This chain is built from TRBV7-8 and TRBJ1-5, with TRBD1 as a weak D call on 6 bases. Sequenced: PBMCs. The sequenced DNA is TGTGCCAGCAGCTTACGTCCGGGGGGCGGTCAGCCCCAGCATTTT. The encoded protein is CASSLRPGGGQPQHF. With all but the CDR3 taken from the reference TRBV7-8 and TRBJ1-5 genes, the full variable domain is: GAGVSQSPRYKVAKRGQDVALRCDPISGHVSLFWYQQALGQGPEFLTYFQNEAQLDKSGLPSDRFFAERPEGSVSTLKIQRTQQEDSAVYLCASSLRPGGGQPQHFGDGTRLSIL.